The clone carrying this T cell receptor (beta chain) was seen a handful of times. These data come from a study of T cells after yellow fever vaccination. V dropped 1 base and J dropped 4 bases, with 13 bases sitting between them. Per the germline V gene, CDR1 is SGHTA and CDR2 is FQGNSA. The CDR3 runs to 15 residues. TCRdb passed the 5' RACE reads through MiXCR, listing each CDR3 protein once. The sample consists of 500,000 to 650,000 distinct CDR3 sequences, 12% of them appearing once. The clonotype originates from a man younger than 45 who received the YFV17D yellow fever vaccine. Source: PBMCs, taken on the day of the yellow fever booster vaccination. V is TRBV7-2 and J is TRBJ1-1; D call uncertain. The CDR3 nucleotides read TGTGCCAGCAGCTTAGAGGACGAGAGGGCCACTGAAGCTTTCTTT. Translating it yields CASSLEDERATEAFF.